These 4 T cell receptor beta chains share one sample of origin, sequenced in a study of shared clonotypes between healthy human individuals. Only in-frame clones appear in the TCRdb table, and some are missing; sequencing was by immunoSEQ multiplex PCR. The table records 2 million to 2.5 million clones, 85% to 95% of them present only once. Sequenced material: naive CD4+ T cells from PBMCs. Indicated subset: CD45RA+ positively selected. Receptors originate from a man aged 18 to 29 in good health. Some clones in this sample may be carry-over from other donors' samples.

This rearrangement joins TRBV15 to TRBJ2-1, with D possibly being TRBD2 (5 bases). V lost 1 base and J lost 6, with 13 bases in between. Germline assignment: CDR1 LNHNV and CDR2 YYDKDF (reference sequence). This CDR3 is built from 15 residues. This chain's CDR3 is CATSRGGDPTNEQFF. The CDR3 DNA reads TGTGCCACCAGCAGAGGGGGAGACCCTACCAATGAGCAGTTCTTC. The full variable domain, in which reference TRBV15 and TRBJ2-1 provide the parts outside the CDR3, is DAMVIQNPRYQVTQFGKPVTLSCSQTLNHNVMYWYQQKSSQAPKLLFHYYDKDFNNEADTPDNFQSRRPNTSFCFLDIRSPGLGDTAMYLCATSRGGDPTNEQFFGPGTRLTVL.

V gene TRBV9 combines with J gene TRBJ2-3; the D is unclear. Germline-derived CDR1 and CDR2 are SGDLS and YYNGEE. The V end lost 3 bases, the J end lost 2 bases, and 10 bases lay between the germline ends. The CDR3 length is 14 residues. The CDR3 DNA sequence: TGTGCCAGCAGCGGCCAGTCACTCACAGATACGCAGTATTTT. Translation gives CASSGQSLTDTQYF.

The gene calls are TRBV27 and TRBJ2-7; D gene ambiguous. Trimming stripped 6 bases from V and 2 bases from J, with 11 bases between. CDR1 is MNHEY and CDR2 is SMNVEV in the germline V gene (reference sequence). The CDR3 runs 13 residues. CDR3 coding DNA: TGTGCCAGCAGGCTACCCACCCCCTACGAGCAGTACTTC. Protein sequence: CASRLPTPYEQYF.

Details on this clone: The sample carries other DNA sequences with the same CDR3. This sequence joins TRBV5-1 and TRBJ2-1; weak D call: TRBD2 (7 bases). Trimming removed 0 bases at V and 0 bases at J, with 10 bases between. Germline assignment: CDR1 SGHRS and CDR2 YFSETQ. This CDR3 is 16 amino acids long. For the CDR3, the DNA is TGCGCCAGCAGCTTGGGCGCGGGGGCCTCCTACAATGAGCAGTTCTTC. It yields the protein CASSLGAGASYNEQFF.